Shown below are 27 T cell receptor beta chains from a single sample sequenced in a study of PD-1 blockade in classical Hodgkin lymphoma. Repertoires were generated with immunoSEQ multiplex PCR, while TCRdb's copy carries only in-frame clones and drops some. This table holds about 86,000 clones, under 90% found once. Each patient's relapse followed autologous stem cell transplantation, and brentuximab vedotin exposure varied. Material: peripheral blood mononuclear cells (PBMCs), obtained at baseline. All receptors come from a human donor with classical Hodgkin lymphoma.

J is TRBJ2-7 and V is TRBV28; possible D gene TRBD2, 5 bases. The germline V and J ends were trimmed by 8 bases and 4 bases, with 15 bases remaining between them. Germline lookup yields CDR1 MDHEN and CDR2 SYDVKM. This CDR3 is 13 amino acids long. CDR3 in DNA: TGTGCCAGCGGCCGCGGACTTCTTTACGAGCAGTACTTC. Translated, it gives CASGRGLLYEQYF.

Here the CDR3 reads CASSQSYPAGTYNEQFF. In nucleotides, the CDR3 is TGCGCCAGCAGCCAAAGCTACCCAGCGGGAACCTACAATGAGCAGTTCTTC. The rearrangement joins TRBV4-3 to TRBJ2-1, with 7 bases matching TRBD2. The J segment lost 2 bases and the V segment lost 2 bases, leaving 9 bases of the junction unmatched. Germline values: CDR1 LGHNA, CDR2 YSLEER. The CDR3 spans 17 residues.

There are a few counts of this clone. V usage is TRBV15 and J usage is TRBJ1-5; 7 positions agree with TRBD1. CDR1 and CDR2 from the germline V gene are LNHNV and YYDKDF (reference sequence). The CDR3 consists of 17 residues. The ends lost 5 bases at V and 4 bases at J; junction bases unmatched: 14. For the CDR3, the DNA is TGTGCCACCAGCCGACCCGGTAGAGGACAGGATAATCAGCCCCAGCATTTT. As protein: CATSRPGRGQDNQPQHF.

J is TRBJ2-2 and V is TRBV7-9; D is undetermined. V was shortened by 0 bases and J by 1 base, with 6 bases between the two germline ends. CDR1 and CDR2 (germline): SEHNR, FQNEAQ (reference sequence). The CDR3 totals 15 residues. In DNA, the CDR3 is TGTGCCAGCAGCTTAGCGGGCAGGAACACCGGGGAGCTGTTTTTT. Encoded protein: CASSLAGRNTGELFF.

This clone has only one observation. The CDR3 region has the DNA TGTGCCACCAGCTGGCCCGCCTCGGGGGAGACCCAGTACTTC. Residues: CATSWPASGETQYF. J is TRBJ2-5 and V is TRBV15; D is possibly TRBD2 (5 bases). The CDR3 has 14 residues. CDR1 and CDR2 from the germline V gene are LNHNV and YYDKDF (reference sequence). V gave up 5 bases and J gave up 5 bases, with 15 bases separating them.

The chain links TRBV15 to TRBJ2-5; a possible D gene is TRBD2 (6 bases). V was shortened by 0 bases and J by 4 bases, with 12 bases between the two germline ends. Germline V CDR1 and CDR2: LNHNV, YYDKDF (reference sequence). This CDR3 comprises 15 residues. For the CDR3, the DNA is TGTGCCACCAGCAGAGATGTCCGGGGGATAGAGACCCAGTACTTC. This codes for CATSRDVRGIETQYF.

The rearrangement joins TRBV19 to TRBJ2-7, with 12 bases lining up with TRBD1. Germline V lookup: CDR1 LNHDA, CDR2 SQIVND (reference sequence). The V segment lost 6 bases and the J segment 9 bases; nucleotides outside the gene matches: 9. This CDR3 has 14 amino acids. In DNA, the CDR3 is TGTGCCAGTAGCCGGCCCGGGACAGGGGGCCTGCAGTACTTC. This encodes CASSRPGTGGLQYF.

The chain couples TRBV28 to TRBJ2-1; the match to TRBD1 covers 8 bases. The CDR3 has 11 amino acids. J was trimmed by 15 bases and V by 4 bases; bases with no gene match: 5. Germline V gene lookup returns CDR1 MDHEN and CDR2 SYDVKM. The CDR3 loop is CASSSQGAAFF. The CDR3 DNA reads TGTGCCAGCAGTTCCCAGGGGGCGGCGTTCTTC.

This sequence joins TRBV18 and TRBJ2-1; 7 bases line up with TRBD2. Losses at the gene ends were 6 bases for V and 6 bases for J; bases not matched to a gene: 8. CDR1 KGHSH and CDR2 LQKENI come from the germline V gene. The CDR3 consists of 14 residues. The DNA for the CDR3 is TGTGCCAGCTCCCGGGACTACGGGAGCAATGAGCAGTTCTTC. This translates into CASSRDYGSNEQFF. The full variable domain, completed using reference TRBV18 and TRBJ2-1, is NAGVMQNPRHLVRRRGQEARLRCSPMKGHSHVYWYRQLPEEGLKFMVYLQKENIIDESGMPKERFSAEFPKEGPSILRIQQVVRGDSAAYFCASSRDYGSNEQFFGPGTRLTVL.

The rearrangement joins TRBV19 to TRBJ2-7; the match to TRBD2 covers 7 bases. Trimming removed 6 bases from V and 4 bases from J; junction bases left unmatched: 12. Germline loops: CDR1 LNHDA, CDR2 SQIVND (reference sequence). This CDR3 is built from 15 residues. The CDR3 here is CASRHPSGPKYEQYF. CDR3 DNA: TGTGCCAGTAGGCATCCTAGCGGACCTAAATACGAGCAGTACTTC.

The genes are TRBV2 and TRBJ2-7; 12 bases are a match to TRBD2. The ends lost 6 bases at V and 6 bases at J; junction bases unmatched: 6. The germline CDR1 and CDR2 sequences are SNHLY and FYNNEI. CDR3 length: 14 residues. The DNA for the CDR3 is TGTGCCAGCAGAAGACTAGCGGGAGAGGTCGAGCAGTACTTC. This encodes CASRRLAGEVEQYF.

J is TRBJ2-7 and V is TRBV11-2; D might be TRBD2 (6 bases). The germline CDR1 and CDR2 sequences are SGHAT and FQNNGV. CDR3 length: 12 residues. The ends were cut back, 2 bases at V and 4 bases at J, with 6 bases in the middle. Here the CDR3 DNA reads TGTGCCAGCAGCTTAAGCGGGTACGAGCAGTACTTC. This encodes CASSLSGYEQYF.

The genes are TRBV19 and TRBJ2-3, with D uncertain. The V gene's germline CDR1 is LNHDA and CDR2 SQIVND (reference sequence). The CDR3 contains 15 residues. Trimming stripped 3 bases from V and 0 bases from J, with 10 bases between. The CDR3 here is CASSIRAGSTDTQYF. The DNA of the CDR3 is TGTGCCAGTAGTATTCGGGCAGGAAGCACAGATACGCAGTATTTT.

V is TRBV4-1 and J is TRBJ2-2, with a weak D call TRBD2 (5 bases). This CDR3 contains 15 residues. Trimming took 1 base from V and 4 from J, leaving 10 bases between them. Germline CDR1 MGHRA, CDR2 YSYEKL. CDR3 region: CASSQGWGVTGELFF. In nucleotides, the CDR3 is TGCGCCAGCAGCCAAGGTTGGGGAGTCACCGGGGAGCTGTTTTTT.

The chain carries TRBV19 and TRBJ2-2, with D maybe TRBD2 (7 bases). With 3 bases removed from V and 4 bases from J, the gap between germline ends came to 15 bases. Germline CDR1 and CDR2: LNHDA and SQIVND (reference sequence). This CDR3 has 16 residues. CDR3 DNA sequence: TGTGCCAGTAGTATCGCGGGGGCGCCGGGCACCGGGGAGCTGTTTTTT. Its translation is CASSIAGAPGTGELFF.

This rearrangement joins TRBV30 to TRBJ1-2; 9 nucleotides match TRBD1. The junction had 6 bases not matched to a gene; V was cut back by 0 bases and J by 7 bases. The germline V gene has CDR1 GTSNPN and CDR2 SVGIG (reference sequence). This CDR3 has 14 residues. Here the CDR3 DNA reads TGTGCCTGGAGTGTCCCCGGGACAGGGTTTGGCTACACCTTC. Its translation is CAWSVPGTGFGYTF.

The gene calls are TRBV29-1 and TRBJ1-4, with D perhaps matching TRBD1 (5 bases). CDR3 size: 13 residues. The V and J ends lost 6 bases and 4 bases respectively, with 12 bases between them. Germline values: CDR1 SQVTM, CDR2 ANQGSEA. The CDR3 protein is CSVRDPRNEKLFF. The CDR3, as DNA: TGCAGCGTCCGGGACCCCCGTAATGAAAAACTGTTTTTT.

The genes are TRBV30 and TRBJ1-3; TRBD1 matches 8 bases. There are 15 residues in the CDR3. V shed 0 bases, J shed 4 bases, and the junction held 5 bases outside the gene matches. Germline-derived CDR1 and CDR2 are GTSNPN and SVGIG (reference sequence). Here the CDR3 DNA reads TGTGCCTGGAGTGTACAACGGACAGGGGGAAACACCATATATTTT. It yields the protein CAWSVQRTGGNTIYF. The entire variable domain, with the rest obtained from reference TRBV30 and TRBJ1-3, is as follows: SQTIHQWPATLVQPVGSPLSLECTVEGTSNPNLYWYRQAAGRGLQLLFYSVGIGQISSEVPQNLSASRPQDRQFILSSKKLLLSDSGFYLCAWSVQRTGGNTIYFGEGSWLTVV.

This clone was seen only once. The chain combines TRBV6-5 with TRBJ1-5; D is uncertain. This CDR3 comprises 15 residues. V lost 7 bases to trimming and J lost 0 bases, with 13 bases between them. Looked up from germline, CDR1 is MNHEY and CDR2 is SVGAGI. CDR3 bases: TGTGCCAGCACTCATACCGCGCTTAGCAATCAGCCCCAGCATTTT. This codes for CASTHTALSNQPQHF.

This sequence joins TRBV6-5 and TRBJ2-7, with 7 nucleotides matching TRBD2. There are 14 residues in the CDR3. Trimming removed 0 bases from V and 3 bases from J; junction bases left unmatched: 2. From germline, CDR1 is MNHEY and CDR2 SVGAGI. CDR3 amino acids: CASSYSSGDYEQYF. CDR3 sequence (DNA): TGTGCCAGCAGTTACTCGAGCGGGGACTACGAGCAGTACTTC.

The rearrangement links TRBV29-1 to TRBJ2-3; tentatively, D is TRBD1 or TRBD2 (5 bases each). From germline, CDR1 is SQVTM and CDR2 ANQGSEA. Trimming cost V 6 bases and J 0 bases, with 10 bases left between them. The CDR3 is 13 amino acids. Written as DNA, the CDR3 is TGCAGCGTGTCCGGGACCAGCACAGATACGCAGTATTTT. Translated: CSVSGTSTDTQYF.

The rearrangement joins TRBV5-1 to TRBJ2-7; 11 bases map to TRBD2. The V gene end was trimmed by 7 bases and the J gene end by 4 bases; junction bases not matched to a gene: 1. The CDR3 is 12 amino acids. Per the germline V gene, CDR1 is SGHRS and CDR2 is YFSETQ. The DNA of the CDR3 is TGCGCCAGCTCTAGCGGGAGGTACGAGCAGTACTTC. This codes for CASSSGRYEQYF.

CDR3 sequence reads: CAWRSRNSPLHF. The CDR3 nucleotides are TGTGCCTGGAGGAGCAGAAATTCACCCCTCCACTTT. This chain links TRBV30 with TRBJ1-6; D call uncertain. Germline V lookup: CDR1 GTSNPN, CDR2 SVGIG (reference sequence). The CDR3 contains 12 residues. The V and J ends lost 3 bases and 7 bases respectively, with 7 bases between them. Complete variable domain (other parts from reference TRBV30 and TRBJ1-6): SQTIHQWPATLVQPVGSPLSLECTVEGTSNPNLYWYRQAAGRGLQLLFYSVGIGQISSEVPQNLSASRPQDRQFILSSKKLLLSDSGFYLCAWRSRNSPLHFGNGTRLTVT.

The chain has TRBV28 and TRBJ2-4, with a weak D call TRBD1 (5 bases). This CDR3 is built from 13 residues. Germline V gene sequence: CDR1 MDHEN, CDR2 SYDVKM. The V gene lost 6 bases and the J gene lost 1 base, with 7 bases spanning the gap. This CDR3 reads CASSSGAKNIQYF. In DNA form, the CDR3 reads TGTGCCAGCAGCTCAGGGGCCAAAAACATTCAGTACTTC.

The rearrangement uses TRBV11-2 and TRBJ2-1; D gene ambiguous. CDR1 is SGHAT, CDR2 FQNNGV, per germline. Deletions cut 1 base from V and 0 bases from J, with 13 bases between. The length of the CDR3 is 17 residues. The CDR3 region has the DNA TGTGCCAGCAGCTTAGTTTTCTACTCAAGCTCCTACAATGAGCAGTTCTTC. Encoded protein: CASSLVFYSSSYNEQFF.

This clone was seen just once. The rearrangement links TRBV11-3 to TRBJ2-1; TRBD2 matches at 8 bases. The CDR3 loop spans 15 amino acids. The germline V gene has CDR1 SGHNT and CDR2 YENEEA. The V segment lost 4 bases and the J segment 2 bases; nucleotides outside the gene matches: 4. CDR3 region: CASSYSGGPYNEQFF. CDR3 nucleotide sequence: TGTGCCAGCAGCTACAGCGGGGGCCCCTACAATGAGCAGTTCTTC.

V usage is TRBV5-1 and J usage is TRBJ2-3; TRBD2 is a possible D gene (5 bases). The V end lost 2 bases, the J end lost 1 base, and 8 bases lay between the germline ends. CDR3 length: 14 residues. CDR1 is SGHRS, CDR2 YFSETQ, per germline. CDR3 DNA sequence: TGCGCCAGCAGCTTAAGCGGAGGCACAGATACGCAGTATTTT. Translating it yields CASSLSGGTDTQYF.